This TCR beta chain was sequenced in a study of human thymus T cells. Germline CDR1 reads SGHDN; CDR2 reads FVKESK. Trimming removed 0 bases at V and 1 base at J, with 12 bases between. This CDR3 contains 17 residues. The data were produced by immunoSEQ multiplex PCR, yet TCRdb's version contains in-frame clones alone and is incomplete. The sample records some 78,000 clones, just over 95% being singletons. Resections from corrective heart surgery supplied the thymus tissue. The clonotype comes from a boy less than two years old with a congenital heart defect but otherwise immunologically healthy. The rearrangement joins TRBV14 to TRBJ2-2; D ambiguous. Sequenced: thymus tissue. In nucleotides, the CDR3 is TGTGCCAGCAGCCAAGAAAAAACGGCCCAGAACACCGGGGAGCTGTTTTTT. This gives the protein CASSQEKTAQNTGELFF.